The 19 T cell receptor beta chains listed next were all sequenced from one sample in a study of beta chain features in type 1 diabetes. Study-level findings and limits: Patients with Type 1 diabetes showed moderately but significantly shorter TCRB CDR3s in all four CD4+ subsets.

Expressed TCRB transcripts were sequenced after all isolated RNA was converted to cDNA. The protocol was immunoSEQ multiplex PCR, while the TCRdb copy is restricted to in-frame clones and leaves out a portion. The profile shows 200,000 to 300,000 clones, approximately 10% of them singletons. The antigens of these receptors remain unknown. Sequencing was done on a sample of naive CD4+ T cells from blood. These receptors originate from a man aged 25-40 years with type 1 diabetes.

This clone has a handful of counts. This sequence joins TRBV18 and TRBJ2-7, with D uncertain. CDR3 size: 13 residues. Trimming took off 6 bases at V and 12 bases at J, with 21 bases between the two ends. Germline values: CDR1 KGHSH, CDR2 LQKENI. The CDR3 loop reads CASSNPSLTGWYF. The CDR3 DNA reads as TGTGCCAGCTCGAACCCGTCGTTGACTGGTTGGTACTTC.

About this clone itself: It is unclear where the CDR3 begins or ends on the DNA, so no DNA is shown, and the CDR3 is as TCRdb lists it. The V gene is TRBV27, the J gene TRBJ1-1; the table assigns TRBD1, which was not confirmed against the DNA. Germline-derived CDR1 and CDR2 are MNHEY and SMNVEV (reference sequence). The CDR3 has 13 amino acids, counting both end residues. Here the CDR3 reads CASSFLAGAEAFF.

There are a few counts of this clone. The rearrangement links TRBV6-5 to TRBJ1-1; D remains unclear. Germline lookup yields CDR1 MNHEY and CDR2 SVGAGI. The CDR3 is 15 residues long. V lost 7 bases to trimming and J lost 4 bases, with 19 bases between them. This chain's CDR3 is CASTLRQSVSTEAFF. The CDR3 DNA reads TGTGCCAGCACCTTACGACAATCCGTAAGCACTGAAGCTTTCTTT.

This rearrangement joins TRBV7-9 to TRBJ2-3; 9 nucleotides line up with TRBD1. The CDR3 extends over 16 amino acids. Trimming took 1 base from V and 8 from J; bases not matched to a gene: 10. In germline, CDR1 is SEHNR, CDR2 FQNEAQ (reference sequence). Here the CDR3 DNA reads TGTGCCAGCAGCTTAGTCGGGACAGGGTTAAATCGTACGCAGTATTTT. Translating it yields CASSLVGTGLNRTQYF.

This sequence joins TRBV6-4 and TRBJ2-1; the D gene is possibly TRBD1 (5 bases). CDR1 and CDR2 from the germline V gene are MRHNA and SNTAGT. V was shortened by 0 bases and J by 2 bases, with 8 bases between the two germline ends. This CDR3 has 15 amino acids. The CDR3 coding sequence is TGTGCCAGCAGTGACTCAGGGGCCCCCTACAATGAGCAGTTCTTC. Translated, it gives CASSDSGAPYNEQFF.

In its sample, this clone was seen a few times. The rearrangement uses TRBV9 and TRBJ2-7, with 11 bases matching TRBD2. Germline V gene data show CDR1 as SGDLS and CDR2 as YYNGEE. The CDR3 is 16 amino acids. Trimming at V came to 0 bases and at J to 0 bases, leaving 2 bases not matched to a gene. The CDR3 region has the DNA TGTGCCAGCAGCGTAGGGGGACTAGCGGCCTCCTACGAGCAGTACTTC. It codes for CASSVGGLAASYEQYF.

This clone was observed a handful of times. V gene TRBV2 combines with J gene TRBJ2-1; TRBD2 agrees at 11 bases. The CDR3 sequence is 15 residues long. V gave up 5 bases and J gave up 6 bases; unmatched junction bases: 6. Looked up from germline, CDR1 is SNHLY and CDR2 is FYNNEI. CDR3 nucleotide sequence: TGTGCCAGCAGTACTTTTAGCGGGGGGGCCAATGAGCAGTTCTTC. This encodes CASSTFSGGANEQFF.

The table lists this clone with a few counts. The chain employs TRBV18 and TRBJ1-2; 9 nucleotides line up with TRBD1. CDR3 length: 16 amino acids. Losses at the gene ends were 1 base for V and 3 bases for J; bases not matched to a gene: 6. CDR1 is KGHSH and CDR2 is LQKENI in the germline V gene. This CDR3 is CASSPQRTGDDYGYTF. The DNA for the CDR3 is TGTGCCAGCTCACCACAAAGGACAGGGGACGACTATGGCTACACCTTC.

This clone was counted between two and nine times. This sequence joins TRBV28 and TRBJ2-4, with D unresolved. Per the germline V gene, CDR1 is MDHEN and CDR2 is SYDVKM. This CDR3 spans 13 amino acids. The V end lost 4 bases, the J end lost 6 bases, and 10 bases lay between the germline ends. The CDR3 region has the DNA TGTGCCAGCAGTTCCACCTTCGGAAACATTCAGTACTTC. Translated: CASSSTFGNIQYF.

The J gene is TRBJ2-3, the V gene TRBV14; 9 nucleotides match TRBD2. This CDR3 has 18 amino acids. Germline values: CDR1 SGHDN, CDR2 FVKESK. V lost 2 bases and J lost 3; bases outside the gene matches: 12. Here the CDR3 DNA reads TGTGCCAGCAGCCAACGCGGGGGGGCCGACCCGGCGACAGATACGCAGTATTTT. Its protein is CASSQRGGADPATDTQYF.

A few counts support this clone. V usage is TRBV18 and J usage is TRBJ2-1; the D is unclear. CDR1 is KGHSH, CDR2 LQKENI, per germline. The CDR3 sequence is 14 residues long. V lost 2 bases and J 8 bases, leaving 13 bases between the germline ends. The CDR3: CASSPGQAMDEQFF. DNA for the CDR3: TGTGCCAGCTCACCAGGGCAGGCAATGGATGAGCAGTTCTTC.

This clone was observed a few times. J is TRBJ1-4 and V is TRBV5-1; D is ambiguous. Germline CDR1 reads SGHRS; CDR2 reads YFSETQ. This CDR3 comprises 15 residues. V was shortened by 3 bases and J by 2 bases, with 11 bases between the two germline ends. The CDR3 here is CASSSSQETNEKLFF. The CDR3 coding sequence is TGCGCCAGCAGCTCGTCTCAAGAGACTAATGAAAAACTGTTTTTT.

The chain has TRBV7-3 and TRBJ2-1, with a weak D call TRBD1 (5 bases). The germline V gene encodes CDR1 SGHTA and CDR2 FQGTGA. V dropped 4 bases and J dropped 1 base, with 11 bases sitting between them. The CDR3 spans 15 residues. CDR3 loop: CASSSQGMSYNEQFF. The CDR3 DNA is TGTGCCAGCAGCTCCCAGGGTATGTCCTACAATGAGCAGTTCTTC.

The chain recombines TRBV7-8 with TRBJ1-1; perhaps TRBD1 as D (5 bases). The CDR3 runs to 13 residues. Trimming pared 1 base from V and 8 bases from J, leaving 11 bases between. Germline V lookup: CDR1 SGHVS, CDR2 FQNEAQ. The CDR3 DNA reads TGTGCCAGCAGCTTAGTGACAGAGACAGAAGCTTTCTTT. It encodes CASSLVTETEAFF.

The gene calls are TRBV5-1 and TRBJ1-6; 9 positions agree with TRBD1. Germline V gene lookup returns CDR1 SGHRS and CDR2 YFSETQ. This CDR3 contains 14 residues. V lost 3 bases and J lost 9; bases outside the gene matches: 4. The CDR3 sequence: CASSSTGGRSPLHF. CDR3 in DNA: TGCGCCAGCAGCTCGACAGGGGGACGTTCACCCCTCCACTTT. Full variable domain (remainder filled in from reference TRBV5-1 and TRBJ1-6): KAGVTQTPRYLIKTRGQQVTLSCSPISGHRSVSWYQQTPGQGLQFLFEYFSETQRNKGNFPGRFSGRQFSNSRSEMNVSTLELGDSALYLCASSSTGGRSPLHFGNGTRLTVT.

In its sample, this clone was seen a few times. V and J are TRBV9 and TRBJ1-2; TRBD1 matches at 7 bases. V trimming: 3 bases; J trimming: 7 bases; junction bases outside the gene matches: 12. The CDR3 loop spans 15 amino acids. The germline V gene has CDR1 SGDLS and CDR2 YYNGEE. CDR3 protein: CASSALSSQGGGYTF. The CDR3 coding sequence is TGTGCCAGCAGCGCCCTCTCTTCTCAGGGGGGTGGCTACACCTTC.

The rearrangement joins TRBV28 to TRBJ2-4, with D unclear. The V end lost 5 bases, the J end lost 6 bases, and 8 bases lay between the germline ends. CDR3 size: 12 residues. Germline V lookup: CDR1 MDHEN, CDR2 SYDVKM. Written as DNA, the CDR3 is TGTGCCAGCAGTCCAAAGAGAAACATTCAGTACTTC. Its protein is CASSPKRNIQYF.

This chain links TRBV2 with TRBJ2-5, with a tentative D call TRBD2 (5 bases). With 11 bases removed from V and 3 bases from J, the gap between germline ends came to 19 bases. This CDR3 contains 14 residues. The germline gives CDR1 SNHLY, CDR2 FYNNEI. CDR3 region: CAHTIRGWEETQYF. The CDR3 DNA sequence: TGTGCCCATACCATTCGGGGATGGGAAGAGACCCAGTACTTC.

This clone was detected a few times. The chain is built from TRBV7-3 and TRBJ1-1, with D possibly being TRBD1 (5 bases). CDR3 size: 16 residues. Trimming took 2 bases from V and 5 from J, leaving 18 bases between them. Germline CDR1 SGHTA, CDR2 FQGTGA. The CDR3 spells CASSLGPGRGGTEAFF. Written as DNA, the CDR3 is TGTGCCAGCAGCTTAGGTCCGGGGAGGGGAGGAACTGAAGCTTTCTTT.